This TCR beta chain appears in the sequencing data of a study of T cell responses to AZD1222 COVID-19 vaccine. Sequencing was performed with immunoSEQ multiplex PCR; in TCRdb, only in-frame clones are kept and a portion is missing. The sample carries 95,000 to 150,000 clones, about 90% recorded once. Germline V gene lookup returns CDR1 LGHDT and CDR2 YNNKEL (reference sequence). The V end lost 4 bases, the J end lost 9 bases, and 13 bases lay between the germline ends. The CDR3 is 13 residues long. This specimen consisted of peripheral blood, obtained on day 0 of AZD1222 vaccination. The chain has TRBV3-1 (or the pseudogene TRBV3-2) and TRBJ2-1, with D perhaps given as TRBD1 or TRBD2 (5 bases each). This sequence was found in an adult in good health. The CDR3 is CASSRGPLGEQFF. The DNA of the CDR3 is TGTGCCAGCAGCCGGGGACCCCTGGGTGAGCAGTTCTTC.